These 20 T cell receptor beta chains came from one sample sequenced in a study of cytomegalovirus exposure and HLA in healthy donors. Data came from immunoSEQ multiplex PCR; TCRdb stores just in-frame clones and leaves some out. Among some 49,000 clones listed, 94% were seen once. The sequencing sample was made of PBMCs. These TCRs come from a woman under 30 in good health and CMV-seropositive.

The chain employs TRBV2 and TRBJ1-1, with 9 bases matching TRBD1. The CDR3 sequence is 13 residues long. Germline assignment: CDR1 SNHLY and CDR2 FYNNEI. The J segment lost 4 bases and the V segment lost 6 bases, leaving 3 bases of the junction unmatched. The CDR3 region is CASSGQGITEAFF. As DNA, the CDR3 is TGTGCCAGCAGCGGACAGGGGATCACTGAAGCTTTCTTT.

CDR3 protein: CSVRTGGPYEQYF. CDR3 in DNA: TGCAGCGTTCGGACAGGGGGCCCCTACGAGCAGTACTTC. The J gene is TRBJ2-7, the V gene TRBV29-1; 11 bases line up with TRBD1. V trimming: 5 bases; J trimming: 2 bases; junction bases outside the gene matches: 2. There are 13 residues in the CDR3. Germline V gene lookup returns CDR1 SQVTM and CDR2 ANQGSEA.

The V gene is TRBV6-4, the J gene TRBJ1-1, with 8 nucleotides matching TRBD1. The V segment lost 6 bases and the J segment 6 bases; nucleotides outside the gene matches: 12. CDR1 MRHNA and CDR2 SNTAGT come from the germline V gene. The CDR3 runs to 15 residues. The CDR3 spells CASSRGQGSSAEAFF. In nucleotides, the CDR3 is TGTGCCAGCAGCCGCGGACAGGGAAGCAGTGCTGAAGCTTTCTTT.

CDR3 region: CASSLKGNEQFF. The CDR3 DNA is TGTGCCAGCAGTTTAAAGGGGAATGAGCAGTTCTTC. This chain joins TRBV28 and TRBJ2-1; tentative D call: TRBD1 (5 bases). Germline CDR1 reads MDHEN; CDR2 reads SYDVKM. V lost 2 bases and J lost 7, with 6 bases in between. The CDR3 has 12 amino acids.

The CDR3 loop is CASSYPTFRGRIGGNTEAFF. The CDR3 bases are TGTGCCAGCAGTTACCCAACCTTCAGGGGGCGCATCGGGGGGAACACTGAAGCTTTCTTT. V gene TRBV28 combines with J gene TRBJ1-1, with 8 bases that match TRBD1. The CDR3 extends over 20 amino acids. From germline, CDR1 is MDHEN and CDR2 SYDVKM. After removal of 4 bases from V and 1 base from J, the junction contained 20 bases not matched to a gene.

The chain carries TRBV7-6 and TRBJ2-1; 9 bases are shared with TRBD1. Germline CDR1 reads SGHVS; CDR2 reads FNYEAQ. The CDR3 has 16 residues. Germline trimming cut 5 bases from V and 4 bases from J; bases unmatched to any gene: 9. The CDR3 sequence: CASSGSGTGPYNEQFF. Written as DNA, the CDR3 is TGTGCCAGCAGCGGTTCCGGGACAGGGCCTTACAATGAGCAGTTCTTC. Full variable domain (remainder filled in from reference TRBV7-6 and TRBJ2-1): GAGVSQSPRYKVTKRGQDVALRCDPISGHVSLYWYRQALGQGPEFLTYFNYEAQQDKSGLPNDRFSAERPEGSISTLTIQRTEQRDSAMYRCASSGSGTGPYNEQFFGPGTRLTVL.

The V gene is TRBV7-9, the J gene TRBJ2-3; D may be TRBD2 (5 bases). The CDR3 runs 15 residues. V was shortened by 1 base and J by 1 base, with 9 bases between the two germline ends. Per germline, CDR1 SEHNR and CDR2 FQNEAQ (reference sequence). The CDR3 loop reads CASSLGGMGTDTQYF. The CDR3 DNA reads TGTGCCAGCAGCTTAGGAGGGATGGGCACAGATACGCAGTATTTT.

This sequence joins TRBV6-5 and TRBJ1-3; TRBD1 is a possible D gene (6 bases). Germline CDR1 is MNHEY and CDR2 is SVGAGI. V lost 2 bases, J lost 9 bases, and 17 bases lay in between. This CDR3 comprises 15 residues. CDR3 protein: CASSYTRDTRSTIYF. CDR3 DNA: TGTGCCAGCAGTTACACACGGGACACCCGAAGCACCATATATTTT.

The chain links TRBV21-1 to TRBJ2-3; the table's D call TRBD2 went unverified against the DNA. TRBV21-1 is an annotated pseudogene. The CDR3 is 12 amino acids. The chain's CDR3 is CASLPEVDTQYF. Written as DNA, the CDR3 is TGTGCCAGCCTCCCGGAGGTAGATACGCAGTATTTT.

The gene calls are TRBV28 and TRBJ1-2, with 10 bases identical to TRBD1. Germline CDR1 and CDR2: MDHEN and SYDVKM. J was trimmed by 3 bases and V by 4 bases; bases with no gene match: 5. This CDR3 has 15 amino acids. CDR3 sequence: CASSSPTGGHYGYTF. DNA for the CDR3: TGTGCCAGCAGTTCCCCGACAGGGGGCCACTATGGCTACACCTTC.

The chain couples TRBV19 to TRBJ2-3, with 10 bases aligning to TRBD1. In germline, CDR1 is LNHDA, CDR2 SQIVND (reference sequence). Trimming at V came to 7 bases and at J to 4 bases, leaving 5 bases not matched to a gene. The CDR3 is made up of 14 amino acids. CDR3 DNA sequence: TGTGCCAGTAAAGGGACAGGGGCCGCAGATACGCAGTATTTT. Translated, it gives CASKGTGAADTQYF.

This clone appeared a single time. The rearrangement uses TRBV11-2 and TRBJ1-2; D possibly corresponds to TRBD1 (5 bases). This CDR3 spans 16 amino acids. From germline, CDR1 is SGHAT and CDR2 FQNNGV. V was shortened by 1 base and J by 2 bases, with 14 bases between the two germline ends. The CDR3 reads CASSLGYRSSNYGYTF. For the CDR3, the DNA is TGTGCCAGCAGCTTAGGGTACAGGAGTTCCAACTATGGCTACACCTTC.

This chain uses TRBV7-9 with TRBJ1-1; maybe TRBD1 (6 bases). The CDR3 extends over 14 amino acids. V lost 6 bases to trimming and J lost 2 bases, with 13 bases between them. Germline values: CDR1 SEHNR, CDR2 FQNEAQ (reference sequence). The DNA of the CDR3 is TGTGCCAGCAGAACGGGACATATTAACACTGAAGCTTTCTTT. This encodes CASRTGHINTEAFF.

The sample holds one count of this clone. V is TRBV5-1 and J is TRBJ2-7, with 11 bases aligning to TRBD2. This CDR3 is 14 amino acids long. In germline, CDR1 is SGHRS, CDR2 YFSETQ. V lost 0 bases and J lost 6; bases outside the gene matches: 2. The CDR3 loop reads CASSLGLAGTEQYF. CDR3 sequence (DNA): TGCGCCAGCAGCTTGGGACTAGCGGGAACCGAGCAGTACTTC.

The V call is TRBV7-9, the J call TRBJ2-1; the match to TRBD2 covers 12 bases. Germline V CDR1 and CDR2: SEHNR, FQNEAQ (reference sequence). The CDR3 runs to 16 residues. J was trimmed by 3 bases and V by 3 bases; bases with no gene match: 3. The CDR3 DNA reads TGTGCCAGCAGCTTTCGACTAGCGGGAGTCTACAATGAGCAGTTCTTC. Encoded protein: CASSFRLAGVYNEQFF.

The V gene is TRBV10-3, the J gene TRBJ1-2; D is unclear. This CDR3 region has 14 residues. Germline V gene lookup returns CDR1 ENHRY and CDR2 SYGVKD. The V and J ends lost 5 bases and 1 base respectively, with 11 bases between them. Here the CDR3 reads CAISTRTVNYGYTF. The CDR3 region has the DNA TGTGCCATCAGTACTAGGACGGTTAACTATGGCTACACCTTC.

This clone was observed once. The genes are TRBV7-9 and TRBJ2-3; TRBD2 matches 8 bases. Unmatched junction bases numbered 5, after V lost 1 base and J lost 5 bases. CDR3 length: 15 amino acids. CDR1 is SEHNR, CDR2 FQNEAQ, per germline (reference sequence). CDR3 in amino acids: CASSLGNSGIDTQYF. DNA of the CDR3: TGTGCCAGCAGCTTAGGAAATAGCGGGATAGATACGCAGTATTTT.

The chain joins TRBV7-9 to TRBJ2-7; the match to TRBD2 covers 7 bases. Trimming cost V 3 bases and J 5 bases; bases outside gene matches: 10. The CDR3 has 15 amino acids. CDR1 and CDR2 (germline): SEHNR, FQNEAQ (reference sequence). The CDR3 region is CASSFVGGPSHEQYF. The DNA for the CDR3 is TGTGCCAGCAGCTTCGTGGGAGGGCCGAGTCACGAGCAGTACTTC.

The rearrangement joins TRBV28 to TRBJ1-1; D remains ambiguous. From germline, CDR1 is MDHEN and CDR2 SYDVKM. The CDR3 sequence is 12 residues long. V lost 4 bases to trimming and J lost 4 bases, with 7 bases between them. The CDR3 nucleotides read TGTGCCAGCAGTTCCCGTCCCACTGAAGCTTTCTTT. Translating gives CASSSRPTEAFF.

The V call is TRBV19, the J call TRBJ2-7; 10 nucleotides match TRBD1. This CDR3 spans 19 amino acids. The V gene's germline CDR1 is LNHDA and CDR2 SQIVND (reference sequence). V shed 3 bases, J shed 1 base, and the junction held 15 bases outside the gene matches. The CDR3 protein is CASSISGTGATGGSYEQYF. Here the CDR3 DNA reads TGTGCCAGTAGTATTTCTGGGACAGGGGCTACCGGGGGTTCCTACGAGCAGTACTTC.